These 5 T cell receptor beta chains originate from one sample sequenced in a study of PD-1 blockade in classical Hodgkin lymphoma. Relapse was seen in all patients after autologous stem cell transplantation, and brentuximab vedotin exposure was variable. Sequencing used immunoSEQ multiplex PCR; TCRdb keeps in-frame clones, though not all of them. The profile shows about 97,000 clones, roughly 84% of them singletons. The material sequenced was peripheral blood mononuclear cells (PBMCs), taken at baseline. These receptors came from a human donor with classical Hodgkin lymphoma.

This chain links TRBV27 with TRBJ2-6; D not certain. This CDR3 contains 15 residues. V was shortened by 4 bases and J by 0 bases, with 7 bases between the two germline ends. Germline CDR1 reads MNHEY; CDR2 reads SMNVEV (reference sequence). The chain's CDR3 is CASSSDGSGANVLTF. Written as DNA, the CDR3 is TGTGCCAGCAGTTCGGACGGCTCTGGGGCCAACGTCCTGACTTTC.

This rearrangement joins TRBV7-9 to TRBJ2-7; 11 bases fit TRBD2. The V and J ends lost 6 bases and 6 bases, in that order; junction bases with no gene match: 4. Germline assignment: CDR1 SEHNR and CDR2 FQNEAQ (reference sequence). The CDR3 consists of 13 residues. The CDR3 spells CASSPSGRLEQYF. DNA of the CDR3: TGTGCCAGCAGTCCTAGCGGGAGGCTCGAGCAGTACTTC. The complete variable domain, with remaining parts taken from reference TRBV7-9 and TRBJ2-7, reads DTGVSQNPRHKITKRGQNVTFRCDPISEHNRLYWYRQTLGQGPEFLTYFQNEAQLEKSRLLSDRFSAERPKGSFSTLEIQRTEQGDSAMYLCASSPSGRLEQYFGPGTRLTVT.

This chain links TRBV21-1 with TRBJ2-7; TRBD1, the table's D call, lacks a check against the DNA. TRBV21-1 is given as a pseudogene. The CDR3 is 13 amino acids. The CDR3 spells CASTSKGAHEQYF. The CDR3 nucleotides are TGTGCCAGCACCTCTAAGGGGGCTCACGAGCAGTACTTC.

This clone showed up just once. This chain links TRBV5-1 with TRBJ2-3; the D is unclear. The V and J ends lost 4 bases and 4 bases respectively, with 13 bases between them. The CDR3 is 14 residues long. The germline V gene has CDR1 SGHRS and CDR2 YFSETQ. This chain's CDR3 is CASSLTPWADTQYF. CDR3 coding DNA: TGCGCCAGCAGCCTGACTCCCTGGGCAGATACGCAGTATTTT.

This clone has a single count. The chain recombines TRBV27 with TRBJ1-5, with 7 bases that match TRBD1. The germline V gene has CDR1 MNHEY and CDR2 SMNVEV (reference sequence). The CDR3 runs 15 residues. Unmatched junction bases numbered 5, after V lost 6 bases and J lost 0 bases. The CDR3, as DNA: TGTGCCAGCAGGACAGGGAGTGTTAGCAATCAGCCCCAGCATTTT. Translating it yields CASRTGSVSNQPQHF.